Each of the 32 T cell receptor beta chains below was sequenced from the same sample in a study of cytomegalovirus exposure and HLA in healthy donors. Use of 60 Vbeta and 13 Jbeta primers characterized the PCR. Assay used: immunoSEQ multiplex PCR; TCRdb lists only in-frame clones, some missing. The table has roughly 200,000 clones, roughly 9.5% seen once. The sequencing sample was made of PBMCs. Receptors originate from a woman in her thirties in good health and CMV-seropositive.

The rearrangement uses TRBV7-9 and TRBJ2-1; TRBD1 matches at 8 bases. The CDR3 has 16 amino acids. V shed 3 bases and J 6 bases; nucleotides not matched to a gene: 10. Germline CDR1 SEHNR, CDR2 FQNEAQ (reference sequence). The CDR3 region is CASSFAGTGFINEQFF. As DNA, the CDR3 is TGTGCCAGCAGCTTTGCCGGGACAGGATTCATCAATGAGCAGTTCTTC.

This clone was recorded a few times. V is TRBV15 and J is TRBJ1-5, with 7 bases aligning to TRBD1. Germline loops: CDR1 LNHNV, CDR2 YYDKDF (reference sequence). J was trimmed by 3 bases and V by 2 bases; bases with no gene match: 4. There are 15 residues in the CDR3. The CDR3 reads CATSRTTGDNQPQHF. In nucleotides, the CDR3 is TGTGCCACCAGCAGAACAACAGGGGACAATCAGCCCCAGCATTTT.

In this sample, this clone turned up a few times. The chain has TRBV4-2 and TRBJ2-7, with a weak D call TRBD2 (6 bases). Trimming pared 2 bases from V and 1 base from J, leaving 12 bases between. The CDR3 sequence is 15 residues long. In germline, CDR1 is LGHNA, CDR2 YNFKEQ. CDR3 sequence reads: CASSQSATRSYEQYF. The DNA of the CDR3 is TGTGCCAGCAGCCAATCAGCGACTAGATCCTACGAGCAGTACTTC.

This rearrangement joins TRBV2 to TRBJ1-3; TRBD1 might be the D (5 bases). The CDR3 sequence is 14 residues long. Germline V gives CDR1 SNHLY, CDR2 FYNNEI. V lost 6 bases to trimming and J lost 7 bases, with 16 bases between them. In DNA form, the CDR3 reads TGTGCCAGCAGGGCACAGGTCGGGGGGAACACCATATATTTT. Its translation is CASRAQVGGNTIYF.

This clone was counted between two and nine times. The V and J genes are TRBV27 and TRBJ2-2; 10 positions match TRBD1. The V gene end was trimmed by 6 bases and the J gene end by 0 bases; junction bases not matched to a gene: 4. The germline V gene has CDR1 MNHEY and CDR2 SMNVEV (reference sequence). The CDR3 runs to 16 residues. CDR3 sequence: CASRRQGASNTGELFF. The CDR3 coding sequence is TGTGCCAGCAGGCGACAGGGGGCCTCGAACACCGGGGAGCTGTTTTTT.

The table lists this clone with a few counts. The chain combines TRBV6-5 with TRBJ1-2; 12 positions match TRBD1. The germline V gene encodes CDR1 MNHEY and CDR2 SVGAGI. After removal of 5 bases from V and 6 bases from J, the junction contained 4 bases not matched to a gene. This CDR3 is 14 amino acids long. The CDR3 here is CASSPGTGGHGYTF. Written as DNA, the CDR3 is TGTGCCAGCAGTCCCGGGACAGGGGGCCATGGCTACACCTTC.

This clone came up a few times. The junction and the germline gene differ at one end; a read error may be behind it. The chain is built from TRBV7-8 and TRBJ1-2, with 9 bases identical to TRBD1. This CDR3 contains 13 residues. CDR1 is SGHVS and CDR2 is FQNEAQ in the germline V gene. The CDR3 nucleotides read TGTGCCAGCACCTACGGGACAGGGATCGGCTACCCCTTC. Translating gives CASTYGTGIGYPF.

This sequence joins TRBV5-1 and TRBJ2-3, with 8 nucleotides matching TRBD1. There are 14 residues in the CDR3. Germline V lookup: CDR1 SGHRS, CDR2 YFSETQ. After removal of 3 bases from V and 4 bases from J, the junction contained 4 bases not matched to a gene. The CDR3 sequence is CASSSQGGSDTQYF. In DNA form, the CDR3 reads TGCGCCAGCAGCTCACAGGGGGGCTCAGATACGCAGTATTTT.

This clone was seen only a few times. V gene TRBV7-8 combines with J gene TRBJ1-1, with D possibly being TRBD1 (5 bases). Trimming took off 4 bases at V and 6 bases at J, with 9 bases between the two ends. CDR1 is SGHVS, CDR2 FQNEAQ, per germline. The CDR3 is 12 amino acids. CDR3 loop: CASSSSQAEAFF. The CDR3 DNA is TGTGCCAGCAGCTCCTCACAGGCTGAAGCTTTCTTT.

The gene calls are TRBV11-3 and TRBJ2-5, with 7 bases lining up with TRBD1. The germline V gene encodes CDR1 SGHNT and CDR2 YENEEA. Trimming took 6 bases from V and 5 from J; bases not matched to a gene: 12. The CDR3 totals 15 residues. The CDR3 nucleotides read TGTGCCAGCAGTCCCACAGGGGAATGGTTTGAGACCCAGTACTTC. It specifies CASSPTGEWFETQYF.

This clone was seen a handful of times. The chain has TRBV7-2 and TRBJ2-7; TRBD2 is a possible D gene (6 bases). The CDR3 has 17 residues. Germline loops: CDR1 SGHTA, CDR2 FQGNSA. V lost 5 bases and J 5 bases, leaving 25 bases between the germline ends. Written as DNA, the CDR3 is TGTGCCAGCAGCAATCCCGTGACGGACTACCGGGTCCACGAGCAGTACTTC. Translated: CASSNPVTDYRVHEQYF.

Only a few counts were recorded for this clone. The chain recombines TRBV2 with TRBJ1-1; D not certain. Trimming shortened V by 5 bases and J by 0 bases, and 10 bases separated the two germline ends. CDR3 size: 14 residues. The germline V gene encodes CDR1 SNHLY and CDR2 FYNNEI. DNA of the CDR3: TGTGCCAGCAGTATTCAGGCCATGAACACTGAAGCTTTCTTT. Translating gives CASSIQAMNTEAFF.

The sample holds a few counts of this clone. The chain uses TRBV27 and TRBJ1-2; 12 nucleotides line up with TRBD1. The CDR3 consists of 13 residues. Germline values: CDR1 MNHEY, CDR2 SMNVEV (reference sequence). The V and J ends lost 9 bases and 8 bases, in that order; junction bases with no gene match: 7. The CDR3 spells CASGGTGGQGYTF. The CDR3 nucleotides read TGTGCCAGTGGTGGGACAGGGGGCCAAGGCTACACCTTC.

The chain links TRBV30 to TRBJ2-7; the D gene is possibly TRBD1 (6 bases). Trimming stripped 3 bases from V and 0 bases from J, with 12 bases between. The length of the CDR3 is 14 residues. Germline assignment: CDR1 GTSNPN and CDR2 SVGIG (reference sequence). Here the CDR3 reads CAWRDSWSSYEQYF. The CDR3 region has the DNA TGTGCCTGGAGGGACAGCTGGAGCTCCTACGAGCAGTACTTC.

This clone turned up a few times. This rearrangement joins TRBV7-9 to TRBJ2-6, with D possibly being TRBD1 (6 bases). CDR1 SEHNR and CDR2 FQNEAQ come from the germline V gene (reference sequence). This CDR3 has 17 residues. The germline V and J ends were trimmed by 5 bases and 0 bases, with 14 bases remaining between them. CDR3 protein: CASSEGDGYSGANVLTF. The CDR3 nucleotides read TGTGCCAGCAGCGAGGGGGACGGATACTCTGGGGCCAACGTCCTGACTTTC.

This clone has a handful of counts. The gene calls are TRBV27 and TRBJ2-7; 7 bases agree with TRBD2. V was pared by 3 bases and J by 0 bases, with 5 bases of the junction left unmatched. This CDR3 has 15 amino acids. Germline values: CDR1 MNHEY, CDR2 SMNVEV (reference sequence). The CDR3: CASSFTSASSYEQYF. The CDR3 nucleotides are TGTGCCAGCAGTTTTACTAGCGCCAGCTCCTACGAGCAGTACTTC.

This clone was detected only a few times. Other DNA sequences of this sample code for an identical CDR3. In DNA, the CDR3 is TGTGCCAGCAGCGTCGGGGGACGGCAAGAGACCCAGTACTTC. It encodes CASSVGGRQETQYF. This chain connects TRBV9 to TRBJ2-5; possible D gene TRBD2, 6 bases. This CDR3 is 14 amino acids long. Germline V gene data show CDR1 as SGDLS and CDR2 as YYNGEE. V was pared by 2 bases and J by 2 bases, with 10 bases between. Full variable domain (outside the CDR3, taken from reference TRBV9 and TRBJ2-5): DSGVTQTPKHLITATGQRVTLRCSPRSGDLSVYWYQQSLDQGLQFLIQYYNGEERAKGNILERFSAQQFPDLHSELNLSSLELGDSALYFCASSVGGRQETQYFGPGTRLLVL.

This clone was seen only a few times. The rearrangement uses TRBV6-1 and TRBJ1-5; tentative D call: TRBD1 (5 bases). Germline V CDR1 and CDR2: MNHNS, SASEGT. The length of the CDR3 is 15 residues. V was shortened by 2 bases and J by 0 bases, with 8 bases between the two germline ends. This CDR3 reads CASSELTDSNQPQHF. DNA for the CDR3: TGTGCCAGCAGTGAACTGACAGATAGCAATCAGCCCCAGCATTTT.

There are a few counts of this clone. This chain connects TRBV29-1 to TRBJ1-3; TRBD1 is a possible D gene (5 bases). Trimming stripped 7 bases from V and 1 base from J, with 17 bases between. Germline V gene data show CDR1 as SQVTM and CDR2 as ANQGSEA. The CDR3 has 15 residues. As DNA, the CDR3 is TGCAGCGCCTGGGGGGGAATTGGTTCTGGAAACACCATATATTTT. As protein: CSAWGGIGSGNTIYF.

This chain uses TRBV7-8 with TRBJ2-5; 7 bases line up with TRBD2. This CDR3 is 14 amino acids long. Germline CDR1 is SGHVS and CDR2 is FQNEAQ. V lost 4 bases and J lost 4; bases outside the gene matches: 6. This CDR3 reads CASSSSTSRETQYF. Here the CDR3 DNA reads TGTGCCAGCAGCTCTTCGACTAGCAGAGAGACCCAGTACTTC.

This clone was counted between two and nine times. The J gene is TRBJ2-1, the V gene TRBV10-3; the match to TRBD2 covers 12 bases. Germline CDR1 ENHRY, CDR2 SYGVKD. There are 14 residues in the CDR3. Trimming cost V 9 bases and J 5 bases; bases outside gene matches: 5. The CDR3 protein is CAIARTSGNNEQFF. The CDR3 DNA follows: TGTGCCATTGCCCGGACTAGCGGGAACAATGAGCAGTTCTTC.

This clone was observed a few times. CDR3 bases: TGTGCCAGCACCGGACAGGGGAATGAAAAACTGTTTTTT. This gives the protein CASTGQGNEKLFF. The V and J genes are TRBV2 and TRBJ1-4; 9 bases map to TRBD1. Germline V gives CDR1 SNHLY, CDR2 FYNNEI. The CDR3 spans 13 residues. J was trimmed by 5 bases and V by 7 bases; bases with no gene match: 2.

The chain uses TRBV9 and TRBJ2-7; TRBD1 might be the D (5 bases). The CDR3 runs to 12 residues. Trimming took 3 bases from V and 2 from J, leaving 6 bases between them. Germline V CDR1 and CDR2: SGDLS, YYNGEE. CDR3 loop: CASSATAYEQYF. The CDR3 coding sequence is TGTGCCAGCAGCGCGACAGCCTACGAGCAGTACTTC.

A few counts support this clone. The chain uses TRBV6-1 and TRBJ2-7; D possibly corresponds to TRBD1 (6 bases). V lost 6 bases and J lost 3, with 12 bases in between. The CDR3 length is 13 residues. Germline V gene sequence: CDR1 MNHNS, CDR2 SASEGT. DNA of the CDR3: TGTGCCAGCAGCAAAGGACAGAGCTACGAGCAGTACTTC. Translation: CASSKGQSYEQYF.

This clone has more than one count but fewer than ten. V gene TRBV5-4 combines with J gene TRBJ1-1, with D unresolved. V lost 4 bases and J lost 3, with 7 bases in between. Per germline, CDR1 SGHNT and CDR2 YYREEE (reference sequence). The CDR3 is 12 residues long. The CDR3 protein is CASSPGDTEAFF. Written as DNA, the CDR3 is TGTGCCAGCAGCCCCGGGGACACTGAAGCTTTCTTT. The full variable domain, its missing parts supplied by reference TRBV5-4 and TRBJ1-1, is ETGVTQSPTHLIKTRGQQVTLRCSSQSGHNTVSWYQQALGQGPQFIFQYYREEENGRGNFPPRFSGLQFPNYSSELNVNALELDDSALYLCASSPGDTEAFFGQGTRLTVV.

This clone was observed a handful of times. The chain uses TRBV4-1 and TRBJ1-5; TRBD1 matches 7 bases. Germline V gene lookup returns CDR1 MGHRA and CDR2 YSYEKL. V lost 6 bases to trimming and J lost 0 bases; unmatched junction nucleotides: 5. The CDR3 is made up of 15 amino acids. This CDR3 is CASSRQGNSNQPQHF. Here the CDR3 DNA reads TGCGCCAGCAGTCGACAGGGCAATAGCAATCAGCCCCAGCATTTT.

In this sample, this clone turned up a few times. This chain uses TRBV5-1 with TRBJ1-2; TRBD1 agrees at 7 bases. Germline V gene lookup returns CDR1 SGHRS and CDR2 YFSETQ. The length of the CDR3 is 13 residues. After removal of 8 bases from V and 8 bases from J, the junction contained 12 bases not matched to a gene. The CDR3 DNA follows: TGCGCCAGTGCGCAGGGGGATAGTCGAGGCTACACCTTC. Translated: CASAQGDSRGYTF.

There are a few counts of this clone. The rearrangement links TRBV13 to TRBJ1-2; 8 positions match TRBD1. With 4 bases clipped from V and 6 bases from J, the junction kept 10 bases outside the gene matches. The CDR3 has 15 residues. In germline, CDR1 is PRHDT, CDR2 FYEKMQ (reference sequence). CDR3 region: CASSSPEDRVHGYTF. CDR3 nucleotide sequence: TGTGCCAGCAGCTCCCCCGAGGACAGGGTTCATGGCTACACCTTC.

This clone has more than one count but fewer than ten. The V call is TRBV27, the J call TRBJ1-1; no clear D. Germline V gene lookup returns CDR1 MNHEY and CDR2 SMNVEV (reference sequence). V was pared by 5 bases and J by 5 bases, with 15 bases between. The length of the CDR3 is 14 residues. CDR3 in amino acids: CASSTQASRTEAFF. CDR3 coding DNA: TGTGCCAGCAGTACCCAGGCCTCCCGGACTGAAGCTTTCTTT.

This chain uses TRBV6-5 with TRBJ2-3; D possibly corresponds to TRBD2 (5 bases). CDR3 length equals 15 residues. V was clipped by 1 base and J by 2 bases, with 10 bases between them. CDR1 and CDR2 (germline): MNHEY, SVGAGI. CDR3 DNA: TGTGCCAGCAGTTACTACGAGGGAAACACAGATACGCAGTATTTT. This gives the protein CASSYYEGNTDTQYF.

The CDR3 nucleotides read TGTGCCAGCAGCCTGGGTGCGACAGCCTACGAGCAGTACTTC. This sequence encodes CASSLGATAYEQYF. V is TRBV5-6 and J is TRBJ2-7; a possible D gene is TRBD1 (5 bases). CDR1 SGHDT and CDR2 YYEEEE come from the germline V gene. The CDR3 runs 14 residues. V lost 4 bases, J lost 2 bases, and 13 bases lay in between.

The chain employs TRBV13 and TRBJ1-2, with 7 positions matching TRBD1. V shed 5 bases and J 10 bases; nucleotides not matched to a gene: 4. The CDR3 length is 11 residues. Germline V gives CDR1 PRHDT, CDR2 FYEKMQ (reference sequence). The DNA for the CDR3 is TGTGCCAGCAGCCAGACAGGGATCTACACCTTC. Translated: CASSQTGIYTF. Combining the CDR3 with reference TRBV13 and TRBJ1-2 gives the whole variable domain AAGVIQSPRHLIKEKRETATLKCYPIPRHDTVYWYQQGPGQDPQFLISFYEKMQSDKGSIPDRFSAQQFSDYHSELNMSSLELGDSALYFCASSQTGIYTFGSGTRLTVV.